The 25 T cell receptor beta chains given below trace back to one sample, sequenced in a study of PD-1 blockade in classical Hodgkin lymphoma. Repertoires were generated with immunoSEQ multiplex PCR, while TCRdb's copy carries only in-frame clones and drops some. The table has tens of thousands of clones, 77% seen once. Time point denoted: cycle 4 day 1 (C4D1), after less than seven weeks of nivolumab. Exposure to brentuximab vedotin varied, and each patient had relapsed following autologous stem cell transplantation. The input for sequencing was peripheral blood mononuclear cells (PBMCs), taken before the fourth cycle of nivolumab. These receptors were taken from a human donor with classical Hodgkin lymphoma.

In its sample, this clone was seen a few times. This sequence joins TRBV11-3 and TRBJ2-2; 10 positions match TRBD2. The CDR3 has 17 amino acids. V trimming: 2 bases; J trimming: 2 bases; junction bases outside the gene matches: 5. Germline CDR1 and CDR2: SGHNT and YENEEA. This chain's CDR3 is CASSLSLAGANTGELFF. CDR3 nucleotide sequence: TGTGCCAGCAGCTTATCGCTAGCGGGGGCCAACACCGGGGAGCTGTTTTTT.

This chain connects TRBV29-1 to TRBJ2-7; possibly TRBD1 for D (6 bases). The CDR3 has 12 residues. The germline V and J ends were trimmed by 6 bases and 5 bases, with 14 bases remaining between them. Germline CDR1 reads SQVTM; CDR2 reads ANQGSEA. DNA of the CDR3: TGCAGCGTAATCGCAGGGGCACACGAGCAGTACTTC. Its protein is CSVIAGAHEQYF.

This chain connects TRBV19 to TRBJ2-3; possible D gene TRBD2, 5 bases. Per germline, CDR1 LNHDA and CDR2 SQIVND (reference sequence). The CDR3 extends over 14 amino acids. V lost 5 bases and J lost 6, with 15 bases in between. CDR3 coding DNA: TGTGCCAGTAGTCGAGAAACGGGGTTGGATACGCAGTATTTT. Encoded protein: CASSRETGLDTQYF.

This clone occurred a few times. The V gene is TRBV15, the J gene TRBJ2-3; tentatively, D is TRBD2 (7 bases). CDR3 length: 16 residues. Germline V lookup: CDR1 LNHNV, CDR2 YYDKDF (reference sequence). The ends were cut back, 4 bases at V and 4 bases at J, with 18 bases in the middle. DNA of the CDR3: TGTGCCACCAGCACTATTTCGGGGGGCGCAGCAGATACGCAGTATTTT. This sequence encodes CATSTISGGAADTQYF.

This chain uses TRBV13 with TRBJ2-7; 8 bases match TRBD2. V lost 5 bases to trimming and J lost 5 bases; unmatched junction nucleotides: 8. The CDR3 spans 14 residues. Germline lookup yields CDR1 PRHDT and CDR2 FYEKMQ (reference sequence). The CDR3 bases are TGTGCCAGCAGCCGGGGACTAGTATCCCACGAGCAGTACTTC. Its translation: CASSRGLVSHEQYF.

The gene calls are TRBV5-1 and TRBJ2-3; TRBD1 might be the D (7 bases). The V end was cut by 4 bases, the J end by 4 bases, with 16 bases between. The CDR3 loop spans 15 amino acids. The V gene's germline CDR1 is SGHRS and CDR2 YFSETQ. In nucleotides, the CDR3 is TGCGCCAGCAGCCCAAGACAGGGAGGAGCAGATACGCAGTATTTT. Its translation is CASSPRQGGADTQYF.

The genes are TRBV18 and TRBJ1-6; D gene uncertain. The CDR3 totals 15 residues. V was cut by 6 bases and J by 0 bases, with 9 bases left in between. Per germline, CDR1 KGHSH and CDR2 LQKENI. CDR3: CASSPQSSYNSPLHF. The CDR3 DNA follows: TGTGCCAGCTCTCCGCAAAGCTCCTATAATTCACCCCTCCACTTT. Variable domain in full (rest from reference TRBV18 and TRBJ1-6): NAGVMQNPRHLVRRRGQEARLRCSPMKGHSHVYWYRQLPEEGLKFMVYLQKENIIDESGMPKERFSAEFPKEGPSILRIQQVVRGDSAAYFCASSPQSSYNSPLHFGNGTRLTVT.

The chain carries TRBV28 and TRBJ2-2, with TRBD2 matching 14 bases. The V gene end was trimmed by 4 bases and the J gene end by 1 base; junction bases not matched to a gene: 14. The germline CDR1 and CDR2 sequences are MDHEN and SYDVKM. CDR3 size: 21 residues. The DNA for the CDR3 is TGTGCCAGCAGTTATCCGACAACTAGGACTAGCGGGGGGCGGAACACCGGGGAGCTGTTTTTT. Translated: CASSYPTTRTSGGRNTGELFF.

The CDR3 is CASSFTGQPQHF. For the CDR3, the DNA is TGTGCCAGCAGCTTTACGGGCCAGCCCCAGCATTTT. The chain links TRBV7-2 to TRBJ1-5; the D is unclear. V was clipped by 3 bases and J by 7 bases, with 7 bases between them. Germline-derived CDR1 and CDR2 are SGHTA and FQGNSA. The CDR3 extends over 12 amino acids.

This clone was observed a few times. This chain uses TRBV28 with TRBJ1-2, with D possibly matching TRBD1 (5 bases). CDR1 and CDR2 (germline): MDHEN, SYDVKM. Between the trimmed V and J ends, which lost 6 bases and 7 bases, there was a span of 21 bases. The CDR3 extends over 15 amino acids. The chain's CDR3 is CASRTRPGTGFGYTF. For the CDR3, the DNA is TGTGCCAGCAGAACACGCCCCGGGACTGGATTTGGCTACACCTTC.

The chain's CDR3 is CASSLILAGNTIYF. The CDR3, as DNA: TGTGCCAGCAGCTTAATTTTGGCTGGAAACACCATATATTTT. The chain is built from TRBV7-9 and TRBJ1-3, with D unresolved. Per the germline V gene, CDR1 is SEHNR and CDR2 is FQNEAQ (reference sequence). V was shortened by 2 bases and J by 2 bases, with 7 bases between the two germline ends. This CDR3 is built from 14 residues.

The chain combines TRBV20-1 with TRBJ1-2, with a tentative D call TRBD1 (5 bases). CDR3 length: 11 amino acids. Trimming took off 6 bases at V and 10 bases at J, with 15 bases between the two ends. The germline V gene has CDR1 DFQATT and CDR2 SNEGSKA (reference sequence). This CDR3 is CSAYPTAYYTF. The CDR3 DNA reads as TGCAGTGCATACCCGACAGCTTACTACACCTTC.

The chain combines TRBV2 with TRBJ2-1; D is unclear. Trimming took 5 bases from V and 0 from J, leaving 11 bases between them. Germline CDR1 and CDR2: SNHLY and FYNNEI. CDR3 length: 15 residues. The DNA for the CDR3 is TGTGCCAGCAGTCTTAATCTCCCCTCCTACAATGAGCAGTTCTTC. This gives the protein CASSLNLPSYNEQFF.

The count of this clone is one. The rearrangement joins TRBV6-9 to TRBJ1-2; D might be TRBD1 (5 bases). Germline assignment: CDR1 MNHGY and CDR2 SVAAGI. The germline V and J ends were trimmed by 0 bases and 4 bases, with 12 bases remaining between them. The CDR3 is made up of 15 amino acids. CDR3 protein: CASSYSSTAAYGYTF. The CDR3 DNA reads as TGTGCCAGCAGTTATTCTTCGACAGCTGCCTATGGCTACACCTTC.

V gene TRBV28 combines with J gene TRBJ2-7; 7 bases agree with TRBD1. The length of the CDR3 is 12 residues. V dropped 10 bases and J dropped 3; count of bases not matched to a gene: 6. The germline V gene has CDR1 MDHEN and CDR2 SYDVKM. Written as DNA, the CDR3 is TGTGCCAAAGGGACAGAGTGCTACGAGCAGTACTTC. Residues: CAKGTECYEQYF.

V and J are TRBV4-3 and TRBJ1-4, with TRBD1 matching over 9 bases. This CDR3 spans 15 amino acids. J gave up 7 bases and V 6 bases, and 9 bases lay outside the gene matches. Per germline, CDR1 LGHNA and CDR2 YSLEER. This chain's CDR3 is CASSPGTGGLEKLFF. CDR3 DNA sequence: TGCGCCAGCAGTCCTGGAACAGGGGGCCTTGAAAAACTGTTTTTT.

The chain uses TRBV6-4 and TRBJ1-3; D not certain. Germline values: CDR1 MRHNA, CDR2 SNTAGT. V was trimmed by 3 bases and J by 4 bases, leaving 13 bases between them. The CDR3 sequence is 15 residues long. CDR3 nucleotides: TGTGCCAGCAGTGAATCGAATTCGGTCGGAAACACCATATATTTT. This codes for CASSESNSVGNTIYF.

This clone showed up just once. The CDR3 region is CASSHRGGNEKLFF. The DNA for the CDR3 is TGTGCCAGTTCTCACAGGGGGGGAAATGAAAAACTGTTTTTT. This chain joins TRBV27 and TRBJ1-4; 8 bases agree with TRBD1. CDR1 is MNHEY, CDR2 SMNVEV, per germline (reference sequence). V was pared by 9 bases and J by 5 bases, with 8 bases of the junction left unmatched. CDR3 size: 14 residues.

For the CDR3, the DNA is TGCGCCAGCAGCCACCTGACAGGGGACTATGGCTACACCTTC. This sequence encodes CASSHLTGDYGYTF. V is TRBV4-3 and J is TRBJ1-2, with 8 bases lining up with TRBD1. This CDR3 comprises 14 residues. CDR1 and CDR2 from the germline V gene are LGHNA and YSLEER. V gave up 3 bases and J gave up 3 bases; unmatched junction bases: 3.

By sample fraction, this clone is medium-sized. The chain joins TRBV7-9 to TRBJ2-7; weak D call: TRBD1 (5 bases). V shed 4 bases and J shed 6 bases, with 16 bases lying between them. This CDR3 has 14 amino acids. Germline V lookup: CDR1 SEHNR, CDR2 FQNEAQ (reference sequence). The CDR3 reads CASSWATGIGEQYF. The CDR3 region has the DNA TGTGCCAGCAGCTGGGCCACAGGTATAGGCGAGCAGTACTTC.

This clone appeared once. The chain employs TRBV5-5 and TRBJ1-2; 12 nucleotides agree with TRBD1. The CDR3 length is 16 residues. CDR1 is SGHKS, CDR2 YYEKEE, per germline (reference sequence). V was clipped by 1 base and J by 3 bases; unmatched bases: 4. CDR3 nucleotides: TGTGCCAGCAGCTTGTTCGGGACAGGGGGCCACTATGGCTACACCTTC. This translates into CASSLFGTGGHYGYTF.

The V gene is TRBV7-8, the J gene TRBJ2-2; 7 nucleotides match TRBD1. Germline V lookup: CDR1 SGHVS, CDR2 FQNEAQ. After removal of 3 bases from V and 6 bases from J, the junction contained 13 bases not matched to a gene. The CDR3 loop spans 17 amino acids. In nucleotides, the CDR3 is TGTGCCAGCAGCTTCCTGATGACAGGGAATTTTTCCGGGGAGCTGTTTTTT. It specifies CASSFLMTGNFSGELFF.

CDR3 in DNA: TGTGCCAGCAGCCGGAATGTAGGGACAGGGAAAACCTACGAGCAGTACTTC. Residues: CASSRNVGTGKTYEQYF. This chain uses TRBV4-2 with TRBJ2-7; TRBD1 agrees at 9 bases. V gave up 4 bases and J gave up 2 bases; unmatched junction bases: 12. CDR1 LGHNA and CDR2 YNFKEQ come from the germline V gene. The CDR3 has 17 amino acids.

The count of this clone is one. This chain links TRBV7-2 with TRBJ1-3; D is undetermined. From germline, CDR1 is SGHTA and CDR2 FQGNSA. The CDR3 totals 14 residues. With 1 base removed from V and 0 bases from J, the gap between germline ends came to 4 bases. The DNA for the CDR3 is TGTGCCAGCAGCTTAGTTGTCTCTGGAAACACCATATATTTT. Translation: CASSLVVSGNTIYF.

The chain uses TRBV14 and TRBJ2-7; D may be TRBD1 or TRBD2 (5 bases each). V shed 9 bases and J shed 3 bases, with 15 bases lying between them. Per germline, CDR1 SGHDN and CDR2 FVKESK. This CDR3 region has 13 residues. Here the CDR3 DNA reads TGTGCCAGTGGGGGTGACAGCTTCTACGAGCAGTACTTC. It yields the protein CASGGDSFYEQYF.